These T cell receptor beta chains were read from a single sample in a study of CXCR3-negative and CXCR3-positive naive CD8 T cells. TCRdb reprocessed the 5' RACE reads, keeping one entry per CDR3 protein, no DNA. The sample totals about 130,000 distinct CDR3 sequences; its top ten clones hold 0.29%. What was sequenced was naive CXCR3- CD8+ T cells from blood. These receptors all come from a human donor in good health. Some clones in this sample may be carry-over from other donors' samples. CDR3s include the opening cysteine and the closing phenylalanine or tryptophan.

J: TRBJ1-5; V: TRBV6-5; CDR3: CASRDRGYNQPQHF
J: TRBJ2-1; V: TRBV18; CDR3: CASSSQRGDNEQFF
J: TRBJ2-5; V: TRBV29-1; CDR3: CSVVRDGRYLTQYF
J: TRBJ1-2; V: TRBV27; CDR3: CASSSRTGGVGYTF
J: TRBJ2-5; V: TRBV4-3; CDR3: CASSQISDRPQETQYF
J: TRBJ2-7; V: TRBV28; CDR3: CASSPIDRGFSYEQYF
J: TRBJ1-2; V: TRBV25-1; CDR3: CASSEGVYGYTF
J: TRBJ2-3; V: TRBV12-3/TRBV12-4; CDR3: CASSLEEEVDTQYF
J: TRBJ2-7; V: TRBV28; CDR3: CASSFSDLGRFYEQYF
J: TRBJ2-7; V: TRBV3-1; CDR3: CASSQGAGGSYEQYF
J: TRBJ2-7; V: TRBV6-6; CDR3: CASNSGAPDEQYF
J: TRBJ1-4; V: TRBV28; CDR3: CAIGEQGAGEKLFF
J: TRBJ1-1; V: TRBV29-1; CDR3: CSVEVQTRTEAFF
J: TRBJ2-7; V: TRBV7-2; CDR3: CASSLVLSQGTGFYEQYF
J: TRBJ2-1; V: TRBV5-1; CDR3: CASSLYFGRVENEQFF
J: TRBJ2-5; V: TRBV19; CDR3: CASSILGAQETQYF
J: TRBJ2-7; V: TRBV29-1; CDR3: CSGDPGTGNEQYF
J: TRBJ2-6; V: TRBV2; CDR3: CAGRNSGANVLTF
J: TRBJ2-4; V: TRBV10-1; CDR3: CASSGPGQGGRDIQYF
J: TRBJ1-6; V: TRBV4-1; CDR3: CASSQANSPLHF
J: TRBJ2-1; V: TRBV21-1; CDR3: CAGSTLWDVEQFF
J: TRBJ2-3; V: TRBV6-6; CDR3: CATWTGGPTDTQYF
J: TRBJ2-3; V: TRBV7-8; CDR3: CASSLGLAGGTDTQYF
J: TRBJ2-3; V: TRBV5-6; CDR3: CASSLVGGLYTDTQYF
J: TRBJ2-5; V: TRBV7-8; CDR3: CASSASPAYQETQYF
J: TRBJ1-2; V: TRBV27; CDR3: CASSLLGPGMTYGYTF
J: TRBJ2-5; V: TRBV7-9; CDR3: CASSGTYQETQYF
J: TRBJ2-2; V: TRBV7-6; CDR3: CASSLGSRGRPGGELFF
J: TRBJ1-2; V: TRBV20-1; CDR3: CSVSPPYGYTF
J: TRBJ2-5; V: TRBV7-9; CDR3: CASSLREGDFQETQYF
J: TRBJ1-2; V: TRBV27; CDR3: CASSPETGFGGYTF
J: TRBJ1-1; V: TRBV5-1; CDR3: CASSLGDGGPEAFF
J: TRBJ2-7; V: TRBV4-1; CDR3: CASSPNPDRVEQYF
J: TRBJ2-4; V: TRBV7-9; CDR3: CASSPGGGRDIQYF
J: TRBJ2-7; V: TRBV4-3; CDR3: CASSQGPHDEQYF
J: TRBJ2-1; V: TRBV7-7; CDR3: CSSSPGLADEQFF
J: TRBJ2-2; V: TRBV12-3/TRBV12-4; CDR3: CASSLMEMVDTGELFF
J: TRBJ1-4; V: TRBV27; CDR3: CASSLIGGEKLFF
J: TRBJ1-1; V: TRBV5-8; CDR3: CASSLWTGGAAEAFF
J: TRBJ1-1; V: TRBV5-1; CDR3: CASSVGRDKRNTEAFF
J: TRBJ2-1; V: TRBV19; CDR3: CASSWTGAFNEQFF
J: TRBJ2-7; V: TRBV7-8; CDR3: CASSLGSGSSYEQYF
J: TRBJ1-4; V: TRBV14; CDR3: CASSQAGQVPTNEKLFF
J: TRBJ1-1; V: TRBV6-5; CDR3: CASSYGGQGGEAFF
J: TRBJ2-5; V: TRBV12-3/TRBV12-4; CDR3: CASSSPGSETQYF
J: TRBJ2-7; V: TRBV20-1; CDR3: CSVGGESYEQYF
J: TRBJ2-1; V: TRBV29-1; CDR3: CSVVPPYNEQFF
J: TRBJ1-5; V: TRBV10-3; CDR3: CAISEVWTGNQPQHF
J: TRBJ2-7; V: TRBV6-2/TRBV6-3; CDR3: CASALVGREQYF
J: TRBJ2-7; V: TRBV6-5; CDR3: CASSYGETYEQYF
J: TRBJ2-2; V: TRBV11-3; CDR3: CASSLADLTGANGELFF
J: TRBJ2-4; V: TRBV28; CDR3: CASSLLPPGSGGAKNIQYF
J: TRBJ1-1; V: TRBV6-5; CDR3: CASSYKGDTEAFF
J: TRBJ2-7; V: TRBV7-9; CDR3: CASSTYTVTYEQYF
J: TRBJ2-2; V: TRBV7-8; CDR3: CASSLEDRTGELFF